This T cell receptor beta chain was identified in a study of cytotoxic CD8 clonotypes in ibrutinib-treated CLL. For the study at large: There were over nine relapsed/refractory patients and roughly 15 treatment-naive patients, and some 18 were IGHV unmutated.

The targeted sequencing depth was 1 in 200,000 to 1 in 1 million T cells. The protocol was immunoSEQ multiplex PCR, while the TCRdb copy is restricted to in-frame clones and leaves out a portion. Of some 300,000 clones listed, 80% were seen once; the top ten hold about 6.7%. Study-level findings and limits: Clonality increased at ibrutinib response, then returned toward baseline at progression. Stable or contracted on treatment, public clonotypes were also uncommon.

As regards this clone: The antigen remains unidentified.

This receptor was identified in a human donor with chronic lymphocytic leukemia. Here the sequenced sample was PBMCs, taken before ibrutinib treatment.

CDR3 sequence: CASSVGPVDLSSYEQYF. In DNA form, the CDR3 reads TGTGCCAGCAGCGTAGGGCCGGTAGACCTCAGCTCCTACGAGCAGTACTTC. This sequence joins TRBV9 and TRBJ2-7; no clear D. Looked up from germline, CDR1 is SGDLS and CDR2 is YYNGEE. The CDR3 is 17 residues long. V was clipped by 0 bases and J by 0 bases, with 16 bases between them.